What follows are 30 T cell receptor beta chains derived from one specimen sequenced in a study of T cell repertoires in cytomegalovirus infection. These receptors lack a known antigen. TCRdb analysed the reads with MiXCR anew, one entry per CDR3 protein. The repertoire consists of about 130,000 distinct CDR3 sequences, with about 24% occurring once and the leading ten covering 34%. Sample: PBMCs, sequenced either directly or after in vitro stimulation (not recorded which). These TCRs come from a human donor in good health (CMV status not recorded). Some clones in this sample may be carry-over from other donors' samples.

This clonotype was found a few times. This chain uses TRBV7-2 with TRBJ1-2; no clear D. This CDR3 comprises 15 residues. V was trimmed by 0 bases and J by 3 bases, leaving 11 bases between them. Germline CDR1 and CDR2: SGHTA and FQGNSA. CDR3 sequence: CASSLAVGPDYGYTF. The CDR3 bases are TGTGCCAGCAGCTTAGCGGTAGGGCCGGACTATGGCTACACCTTC.

This rearrangement joins TRBV10-3 to TRBJ2-6; TRBD1 aligns across 8 bases. CDR3 length equals 17 residues. Germline V gene data show CDR1 as ENHRY and CDR2 as SYGVKD. The trim removed 4 bases at V and 0 bases at J, leaving 5 bases unmatched. CDR3 sequence (DNA): TGTGCCATCAGTGGGACAGGGATGTGCTCTGGGGCCAACGTCCTGACTTTC. Translation: CAISGTGMCSGANVLTF.

This clonotype was picked up a small number of times. V gene TRBV19 combines with J gene TRBJ1-2; the D gene is possibly TRBD1 (6 bases). Trimming took 7 bases from V and 4 from J, leaving 13 bases between them. This CDR3 region has 13 residues. Germline V gene sequence: CDR1 LNHDA, CDR2 SQIVND (reference sequence). CDR3 sequence: CASTTGQSYGYTF. Here the CDR3 DNA reads TGTGCCAGTACTACCGGACAGTCCTATGGCTACACCTTC.

In its sample, this clonotype was seen a few times. The DNA of the CDR3 is TGTGCCAGCAGCTCAGGGAGAGAGTCCGGGGAGCTGTTTTTT. It yields the protein CASSSGRESGELFF. The gene calls are TRBV12-3 or TRBV12-4 and TRBJ2-2; D could derive from TRBD1 or TRBD2 (5 bases each). Trimming took off 6 bases at V and 6 bases at J, with 14 bases between the two ends. This CDR3 is 14 amino acids long.

This clonotype has a handful of counts. The gene calls are TRBV11-2 and TRBJ1-2; D is perhaps TRBD1 (6 bases). Trimming cost V 5 bases and J 5 bases, with 12 bases left between them. Germline-derived CDR1 and CDR2 are SGHAT and FQNNGV. This CDR3 is 13 amino acids long. CDR3 region: CASSVLQGYGYTF. CDR3 DNA sequence: TGTGCCAGCAGCGTACTACAGGGTTATGGCTACACCTTC.

This clonotype was found many times. The rearrangement joins TRBV6-2 or TRBV6-3 to TRBJ2-2; TRBD2 might be the D (6 bases). The CDR3 runs 17 residues. CDR1 and CDR2 from the germline V gene are MNHEY and SVGEGT. The V and J ends lost 6 bases and 10 bases respectively, with 27 bases between them. The CDR3 DNA reads TGTGCCAGCAGCCACGAGCCCGCTGGACCCGGGGGAGAGGAGCTGTTTTTT. Translation gives CASSHEPAGPGGEELFF.

The chain recombines TRBV6-2 or TRBV6-3 with TRBJ2-5; D is perhaps TRBD2 (6 bases). The CDR3 extends over 15 amino acids. V lost 6 bases and J lost 5, with 19 bases in between. Germline V gives CDR1 MNHEY, CDR2 SVGEGT. The CDR3 nucleotides read TGTGCCAGCAGAAGGGACTCCCCGTGGTCGGAGACCCAGTACTTC. Amino acid sequence: CASRRDSPWSETQYF.

This clonotype was observed many times. V is TRBV7-8 and J is TRBJ1-5; D not resolved. Deletions cut 4 bases from V and 4 bases from J, with 8 bases between. This CDR3 is 13 amino acids long. Looked up from germline, CDR1 is SGHVS and CDR2 is FQNEAQ. DNA of the CDR3: TGTGCCAGCAGCTCGGGGTATAATCAGCCCCAGCATTTT. Its protein product is CASSSGYNQPQHF.

Concerning this clonotype itself: Possible read error: a much larger clone is one base away. This rearrangement joins TRBV7-2 to TRBJ2-3, with a weak D call TRBD2 (6 bases). CDR1 and CDR2 from the germline V gene are SGHTA and FQGNSA. The CDR3 is 16 amino acids. Trimming stripped 6 bases from V and 1 base from J, with 17 bases between. The CDR3 sequence is CASSPRVAVRTDTQYF. CDR3 sequence (DNA): TGTGCCAGCAGTCCTAGGGTAGCGGTACGCACAGATACGCAGTATTTT.

V gene TRBV6-6 combines with J gene TRBJ2-1, with 9 bases that match TRBD2. V was pared by 0 bases and J by 4 bases, with 7 bases of the junction left unmatched. The germline gives CDR1 MNHNY, CDR2 SVGAGI (reference sequence). CDR3 length: 17 amino acids. As DNA, the CDR3 is TGTGCCAGCAGTTACTCCGCCCCTAGCGGGATATACAATGAGCAGTTCTTC. Its translation is CASSYSAPSGIYNEQFF.

The chain recombines TRBV20-1 with TRBJ2-3, with 8 bases fitting TRBD2. The CDR3 has 16 residues. Germline loops: CDR1 DFQATT, CDR2 SNEGSKA (reference sequence). V lost 0 bases to trimming and J lost 1 base; unmatched junction nucleotides: 6. The CDR3 is CSARDAAGGRTDTQYF. CDR3 nucleotides: TGCAGTGCTAGAGATGCGGCGGGAGGACGCACAGATACGCAGTATTTT.

The table lists this clonotype with many counts. This chain uses TRBV7-2 with TRBJ2-1; D not resolved. Trimming took 7 bases from V and 2 from J, leaving 12 bases between them. Germline loops: CDR1 SGHTA, CDR2 FQGNSA. The CDR3 is 14 residues long. CDR3 nucleotides: TGTGCCAGCAATAAGCTAGTGACCTACAATGAGCAGTTCTTC. This encodes CASNKLVTYNEQFF.

This clonotype was seen more than once but under ten times. V gene TRBV19 combines with J gene TRBJ2-3, with TRBD2 matching over 13 bases. The CDR3 extends over 16 amino acids. J gave up 2 bases and V 5 bases, and 4 bases lay outside the gene matches. Germline CDR1 and CDR2: LNHDA and SQIVND (reference sequence). The CDR3 sequence: CASSPGTSGNTDTQYF. In nucleotides, the CDR3 is TGTGCCAGTAGTCCCGGGACTAGCGGGAACACAGATACGCAGTATTTT.

This clonotype is a singleton in its sample. The chain couples TRBV7-9 to TRBJ2-6; no clear D gene. The CDR3 sequence is 15 residues long. Trimming removed 5 bases from V and 4 bases from J, with 12 bases in between. Germline CDR1 SEHNR, CDR2 FQNEAQ (reference sequence). The CDR3 DNA is TGTGCCAGCAGCGCAACCCAGGCGGGGGCCAACGTCCTGACTTTC. Its translation: CASSATQAGANVLTF.

The chain employs TRBV4-1 and TRBJ2-2; D not resolved. The CDR3 totals 13 residues. CDR1 is MGHRA and CDR2 is YSYEKL in the germline V gene. Trimming removed 0 bases from V and 7 bases from J, with 6 bases in between. CDR3: CASSQDVIGELFF. For the CDR3, the DNA is TGCGCCAGCAGCCAAGACGTAATCGGGGAGCTGTTTTTT.

The sample holds a few counts of this clonotype. V is TRBV6-8 and J is TRBJ1-6; 9 bases fit TRBD1. The trim removed 6 bases at V and 9 bases at J, leaving 9 bases unmatched. The CDR3 loop spans 15 amino acids. CDR1 is MNHGY and CDR2 is SAAAGT in the germline V gene. CDR3 coding DNA: TGTGCCAGCAGAAAACAGGGGGCGGAGGGTTCACCCCTCCACTTT. Translated: CASRKQGAEGSPLHF.

This clonotype was counted between two and nine times. V usage is TRBV5-1 and J usage is TRBJ2-3; the D is unclear. Germline loops: CDR1 SGHRS, CDR2 YFSETQ. Trimming took 3 bases from V and 4 from J, leaving 9 bases between them. The CDR3 is 13 amino acids. The CDR3 DNA sequence: TGCGCCAGCAGCTCACGACAACCAGATACGCAGTATTTT. Translating gives CASSSRQPDTQYF. Combining the CDR3 with reference TRBV5-1 and TRBJ2-3 gives the whole variable domain KAGVTQTPRYLIKTRGQQVTLSCSPISGHRSVSWYQQTPGQGLQFLFEYFSETQRNKGNFPGRFSGRQFSNSRSEMNVSTLELGDSALYLCASSSRQPDTQYFGPGTRLTVL.

This clonotype was detected a few times. V is TRBV7-8 and J is TRBJ2-2, with TRBD1 matching 11 bases. This CDR3 spans 15 amino acids. Losses at the gene ends were 5 bases for V and 6 bases for J; bases not matched to a gene: 5. Germline V gives CDR1 SGHVS, CDR2 FQNEAQ. CDR3 residues: CASSRDRGIAGELFF. The CDR3 nucleotides read TGTGCCAGCAGCCGGGACAGGGGGATTGCCGGGGAGCTGTTTTTT.

This clonotype was observed a few times. The V gene is TRBV28, the J gene TRBJ2-1; tentatively, D is TRBD1 or TRBD2 (5 bases each). Germline values: CDR1 MDHEN, CDR2 SYDVKM. V was trimmed by 5 bases and J by 0 bases, leaving 14 bases between them. CDR3 length: 16 amino acids. DNA for the CDR3: TGTGCCAGCAGTCCGGCCGGGGCTCACTCCTACAATGAGCAGTTCTTC. Its translation is CASSPAGAHSYNEQFF.

CDR3 region: CASSRKGVGTEAFF. CDR3 DNA sequence: TGTGCCAGCAGCCGAAAGGGAGTTGGCACTGAAGCTTTCTTT. The V call is TRBV5-4, the J call TRBJ1-1; D not resolved. There are 14 residues in the CDR3. Deletions cut 4 bases from V and 4 bases from J, with 14 bases between. Germline CDR1 reads SGHNT; CDR2 reads YYREEE (reference sequence). Supplemented by reference TRBV5-4 and TRBJ1-1, the full variable domain reads ETGVTQSPTHLIKTRGQQVTLRCSSQSGHNTVSWYQQALGQGPQFIFQYYREEENGRGNFPPRFSGLQFPNYSSELNVNALELDDSALYLCASSRKGVGTEAFFGQGTRLTVV.

This clonotype showed up just a few times. The chain joins TRBV6-2 or TRBV6-3 to TRBJ1-1; a weak D match, TRBD1 (5 bases). Trimming took off 0 bases at V and 3 bases at J, with 11 bases between the two ends. The CDR3 has 15 amino acids. Germline-derived CDR1 and CDR2 are MNHEY and SVGEGT. The CDR3: CASSYSPGSDTEAFF. For the CDR3, the DNA is TGTGCCAGCAGTTACTCGCCAGGGTCCGACACTGAAGCTTTCTTT.

In this sample, this clonotype turned up a few times. The DNA of the CDR3 is TGTGCCACCAGTGAGGCAGATACGCAGTATTTT. It codes for CATSEADTQYF. The chain links TRBV24-1 to TRBJ2-3; D unresolved. CDR3 length: 11 residues. V was cut by 4 bases and J by 4 bases, with 2 bases left in between. The germline CDR1 and CDR2 sequences are KGHDR and SFDVKD.

The gene calls are TRBV12-3 or TRBV12-4 and TRBJ2-7, with 7 bases aligning to TRBD2. The ends lost 5 bases at V and 0 bases at J; junction bases unmatched: 13. The CDR3 is 17 amino acids. The chain's CDR3 is CASSPTVFGGGSYEQYF. The CDR3 region has the DNA TGTGCCAGCAGTCCAACTGTGTTTGGCGGGGGCTCCTACGAGCAGTACTTC.

This clonotype was seen ten or more times. V is TRBV19 and J is TRBJ2-2, with 9 bases that match TRBD2. Germline CDR1 LNHDA, CDR2 SQIVND (reference sequence). There are 15 residues in the CDR3. The V gene end was trimmed by 5 bases and the J gene end by 3 bases; junction bases not matched to a gene: 4. CDR3 loop: CASSLLAGHTGELFF. As DNA, the CDR3 is TGTGCCAGTAGTCTGCTAGCGGGACACACCGGGGAGCTGTTTTTT.

This clonotype has ten or more counts. V gene TRBV7-8 combines with J gene TRBJ1-5; D gene ambiguous. The V gene's germline CDR1 is SGHVS and CDR2 FQNEAQ. With 1 base removed from V and 0 bases from J, the gap between germline ends came to 7 bases. This CDR3 comprises 15 residues. CDR3 DNA sequence: TGTGCCAGCAGCTTAGTAGTCAGTAGCAATCAGCCCCAGCATTTT. This translates into CASSLVVSSNQPQHF.

This clonotype came up many times. The chain's CDR3 is CASSSSTGPYEQYF. The CDR3 coding sequence is TGTGCCAGCAGTTCATCGACAGGACCCTACGAGCAGTACTTC. The J gene is TRBJ2-7, the V gene TRBV27; a weak D match, TRBD1 (6 bases). Germline V gives CDR1 MNHEY, CDR2 SMNVEV (reference sequence). Trimming pared 4 bases from V and 2 bases from J, leaving 12 bases between. The CDR3 is 14 residues long.

This clonotype showed up just a few times. J is TRBJ1-6 and V is TRBV30, with D unresolved. Between the trimmed V and J ends, which lost 0 bases and 0 bases, there was a span of 12 bases. CDR3 length: 17 amino acids. Germline loops: CDR1 GTSNPN, CDR2 SVGIG (reference sequence). CDR3 amino acids: CAWSVRSQSSYNSPLHF. CDR3 DNA sequence: TGTGCCTGGAGTGTTCGATCACAGAGCTCCTATAATTCACCCCTCCACTTT.

This clonotype was observed many times. This chain uses TRBV7-2 with TRBJ1-1, with 7 bases aligning to TRBD1. Germline trimming cut 5 bases from V and 5 bases from J; bases unmatched to any gene: 8. There are 14 residues in the CDR3. Germline CDR1 reads SGHTA; CDR2 reads FQGNSA. Here the CDR3 reads CASSPQGSRTEAFF. In DNA, the CDR3 is TGTGCCAGCAGCCCACAGGGGTCGAGGACTGAAGCTTTCTTT.

The chain has TRBV5-6 and TRBJ2-7; D is unresolved. CDR3 length: 12 residues. Germline values: CDR1 SGHDT, CDR2 YYEEEE. V was trimmed by 7 bases and J by 5 bases, leaving 13 bases between them. The CDR3 region is CASQEFLHEQYF. The CDR3 nucleotides are TGTGCCAGCCAGGAGTTCCTCCACGAGCAGTACTTC.

There are many counts of this clonotype. The chain combines TRBV7-2 with TRBJ2-2; possibly TRBD1 for D (7 bases). The V end lost 8 bases, the J end lost 5 bases, and 18 bases lay between the germline ends. The CDR3 is made up of 15 amino acids. Germline V lookup: CDR1 SGHTA, CDR2 FQGNSA. The CDR3 nucleotides read TGTGCCAGCCGCAGGGAGGCAGGGGGGACCGGGGAGCTGTTTTTT. Translating gives CASRREAGGTGELFF.